These T cell receptor beta chains were read from a single sample in a study of blood T cell repertoires in COVID-19. Here immunoSEQ multiplex PCR was the method, and the copy in TCRdb shows in-frame clones only, minus some. This sample has more than 10,000 clones, with roughly 80% found just once. Sequenced sample: peripheral blood. The receptors were gathered from a man between 35 and 55 years old with active or convalescent COVID-19. Both conserved end residues are part of each CDR3.

TRBV5-1	TRBJ2-3	CASSLTEVSTDTQYF
TRBV18	TRBJ2-5	CASSTGTGYQETQYF
TRBV11-3	TRBJ2-3	CASSSASGGTTDTQYF
TRBV11-3	TRBJ1-2	CASRARGADYGYTF
TRBV29-1	TRBJ2-3	CSVERPGLAGVPDTQYF
TRBV5-1	TRBJ2-7	CASSLTGRDFYEQYF
TRBV28	TRBJ1-1	CASSMTRSAFF
TRBV10-3	TRBJ2-1	CAISEGLAGDNEQFF
TRBV29-1	TRBJ1-1	CSVAPRGQTEAFF
TRBV4-3	TRBJ2-3	CASSQSFKRAGGDTQYF
TRBV9	TRBJ1-1	CASSASGQGGEAFF
TRBV21-1	TRBJ1-2	CASELKGNYGYTF
TRBV27	TRBJ1-1	CASSLLGDNGEAFF
TRBV2	TRBJ2-1	CASSEDVGGGGPGNEQFF
TRBV30	TRBJ2-7	CAWSLQGYEQYF
TRBV7-2	TRBJ1-2	CASSSDRGSNYGYTF
TRBV3-1/TRBV3-2	TRBJ2-1	CASSPGNRGTRDEQFF
TRBV7-8	TRBJ1-1	CASSLVQGNTEAFF
TRBV7-2	TRBJ1-6	CASSSQGVSSPLHF
TRBV19	TRBJ2-1	CASSILAGGWNEQFF
TRBV21-1	TRBJ2-1	CASSTRLSSYNEQFF